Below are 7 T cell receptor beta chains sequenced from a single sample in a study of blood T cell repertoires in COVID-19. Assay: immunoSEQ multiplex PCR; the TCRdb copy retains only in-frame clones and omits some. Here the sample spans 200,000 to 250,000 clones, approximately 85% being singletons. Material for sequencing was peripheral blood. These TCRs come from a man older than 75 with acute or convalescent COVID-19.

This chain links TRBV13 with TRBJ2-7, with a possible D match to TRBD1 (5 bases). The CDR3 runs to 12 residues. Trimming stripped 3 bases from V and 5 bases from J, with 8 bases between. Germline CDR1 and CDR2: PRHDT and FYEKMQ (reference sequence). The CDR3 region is CASSFKGDEQYF. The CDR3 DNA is TGTGCCAGCAGCTTTAAAGGGGACGAGCAGTACTTC.

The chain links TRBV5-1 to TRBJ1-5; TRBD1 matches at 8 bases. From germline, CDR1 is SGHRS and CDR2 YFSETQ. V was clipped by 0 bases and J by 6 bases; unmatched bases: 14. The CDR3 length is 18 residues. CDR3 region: CASSLEGQGGAAGQPQHF. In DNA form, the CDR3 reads TGCGCCAGCAGCTTGGAAGGACAGGGAGGCGCGGCAGGTCAGCCCCAGCATTTT. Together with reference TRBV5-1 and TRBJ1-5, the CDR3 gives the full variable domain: KAGVTQTPRYLIKTRGQQVTLSCSPISGHRSVSWYQQTPGQGLQFLFEYFSETQRNKGNFPGRFSGRQFSNSRSEMNVSTLELGDSALYLCASSLEGQGGAAGQPQHFGDGTRLSIL.

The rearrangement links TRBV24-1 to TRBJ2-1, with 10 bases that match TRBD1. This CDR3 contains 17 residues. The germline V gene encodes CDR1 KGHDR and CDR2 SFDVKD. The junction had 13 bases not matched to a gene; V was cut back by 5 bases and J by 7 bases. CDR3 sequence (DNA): TGTGCCACCAGTGCTCCTCTCGGAGGGGACAGGGGTAATGAGCAGTTCTTC. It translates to CATSAPLGGDRGNEQFF.

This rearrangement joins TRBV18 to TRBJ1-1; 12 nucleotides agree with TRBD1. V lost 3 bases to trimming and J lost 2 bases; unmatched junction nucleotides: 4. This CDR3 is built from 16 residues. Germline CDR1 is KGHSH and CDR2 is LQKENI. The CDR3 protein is CASSPGDRGRNTEAFF. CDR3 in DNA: TGTGCCAGCTCACCGGGGGACAGGGGGCGAAACACTGAAGCTTTCTTT.

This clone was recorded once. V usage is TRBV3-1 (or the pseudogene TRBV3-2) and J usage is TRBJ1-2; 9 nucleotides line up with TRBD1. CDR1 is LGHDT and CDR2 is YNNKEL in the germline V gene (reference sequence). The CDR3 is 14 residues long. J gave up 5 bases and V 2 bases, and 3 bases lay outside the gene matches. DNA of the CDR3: TGTGCCAGCAGCCAACCGACAGGGGGGTATGGCTACACCTTC. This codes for CASSQPTGGYGYTF.

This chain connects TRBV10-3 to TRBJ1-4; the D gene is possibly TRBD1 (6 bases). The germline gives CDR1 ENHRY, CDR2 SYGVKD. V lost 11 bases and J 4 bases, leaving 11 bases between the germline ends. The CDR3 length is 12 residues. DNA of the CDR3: TGTGCCGTACAGGGTAATAATGAAAAACTGTTTTTT. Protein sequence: CAVQGNNEKLFF.

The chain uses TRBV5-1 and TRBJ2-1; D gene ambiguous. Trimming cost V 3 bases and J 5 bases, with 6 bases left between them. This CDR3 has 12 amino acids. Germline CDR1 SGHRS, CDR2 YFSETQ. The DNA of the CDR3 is TGCGCCAGCAGCTCAACAGACAATGAGCAGTTCTTC. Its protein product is CASSSTDNEQFF.